The clone carrying this TCR beta chain occurred once. Its antigen remains unidentified. These data belong to a study of cytomegalovirus exposure and HLA in healthy donors. Trimming took 1 base from V and 5 from J; bases not matched to a gene: 6. CDR3 length: 16 residues. The germline V gene has CDR1 SGHDT and CDR2 YYEEEE. Primers: 60 Vbeta forward and 13 Jbeta reverse. Repertoires were generated with immunoSEQ multiplex PCR, while TCRdb's copy carries only in-frame clones and drops some. The sample shows around 170,000 clones, approximately 81% of them seen only once. Study-level points and caveats: The dataset shows that most TCR sequences were rare, while some public TCRs occurred in many donors.

While unrecorded immune exposures were likely, the donors were nominally healthy when sampled. The clonotype was recovered from a man aged 45 to 65 in good health and CMV-seronegative. Source material: PBMCs. The chain couples TRBV5-6 to TRBJ2-3; 11 nucleotides match TRBD2. The CDR3: CASSLMLAGGQDTQYF. DNA for the CDR3: TGTGCCAGCAGCTTGATGCTAGCGGGGGGTCAAGATACGCAGTATTTT.